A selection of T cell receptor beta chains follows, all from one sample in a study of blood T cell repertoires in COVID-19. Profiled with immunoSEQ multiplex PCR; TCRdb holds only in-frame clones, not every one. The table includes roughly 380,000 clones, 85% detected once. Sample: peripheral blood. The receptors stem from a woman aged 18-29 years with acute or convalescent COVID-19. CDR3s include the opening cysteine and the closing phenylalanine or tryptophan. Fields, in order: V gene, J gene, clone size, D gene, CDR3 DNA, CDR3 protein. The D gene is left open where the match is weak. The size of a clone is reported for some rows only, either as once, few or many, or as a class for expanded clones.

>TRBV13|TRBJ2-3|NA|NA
TGTGCCAGCAGCTCCCAAATGGATACGCAGTATTTT
CASSSQMDTQYF
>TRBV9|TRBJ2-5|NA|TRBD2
TGTGCCAGCAGCCTCGGTGGCGGGGGGCCCCGAGAGACCCAGTACTTC
CASSLGGGGPRETQYF
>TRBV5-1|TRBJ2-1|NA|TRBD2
TGCGCCAGCAGCTTGGCCGAACTAGCGGGGGGGCTTTACAATGAGCAGTTCTTC
CASSLAELAGGLYNEQFF
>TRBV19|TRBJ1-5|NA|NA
TGTGCCAGTAGTATCACCTTCCGGGTTGGACAGCCCCAGCATTTT
CASSITFRVGQPQHF
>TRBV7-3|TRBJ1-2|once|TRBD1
TGTGCCAGCAGCCCCGGGACAGGGGGCAACGGCTACACCTTC
CASSPGTGGNGYTF
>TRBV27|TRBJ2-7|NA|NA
TGTGCCAGCAGTCCGACCGCTAGCTACGAGCAGTACTTC
CASSPTASYEQYF
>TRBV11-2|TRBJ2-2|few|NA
TGTGCCAGCAGCTCGCCATTAGCGGCGAACACCGGGGAGCTGTTTTTT
CASSSPLAANTGELFF
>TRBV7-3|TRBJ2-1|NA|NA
TGTGCCAGCAGCTTAGACGACGGGGGTATGAATGAGCAGTTCTTC
CASSLDDGGMNEQFF
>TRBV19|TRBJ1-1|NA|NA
TGTGCCAGTAGTATGTCGGGGAACACTGAAGCTTTCTTT
CASSMSGNTEAFF
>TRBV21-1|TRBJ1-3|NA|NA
TGTGCCAGCAGCAAATTGACTCTACCGGGAAACACCATATATTTT
CASSKLTLPGNTIYF
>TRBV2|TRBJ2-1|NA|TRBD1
TGTGCCAGCAGTGAAGCGGGACAGGAAAGCTCCTACAATGAGCAGTTCTTC
CASSEAGQESSYNEQFF
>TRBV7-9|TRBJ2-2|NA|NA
TGTGCCAGCAGCTCTACCGGACAAACGGCCGGGGAGCTGTTTTTT
CASSSTGQTAGELFF
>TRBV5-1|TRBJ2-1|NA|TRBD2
TGCGCCAGCAGCGGGGCTAGCGGGAGGCCCATGGATGAGCAGTTCTTC
CASSGASGRPMDEQFF
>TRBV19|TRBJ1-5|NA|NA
TGTGCCAGTAGTATAACCACAATGTTGCCCCAGCATTTT
CASSITTMLPQHF
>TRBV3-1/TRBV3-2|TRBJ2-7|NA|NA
TGTGCCAGCAGCCAAGAAGGACGGGGGACCTACGAGCAGTACTTC
CASSQEGRGTYEQYF
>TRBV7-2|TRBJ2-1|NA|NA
TGTGCCAGCGGCCAGCCGACAGGCTACAATGAGCAGTTCTTC
CASGQPTGYNEQFF
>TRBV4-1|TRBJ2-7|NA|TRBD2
TGCGCCAGCAGCCAAGATGCCCCAGGGACTACCTACGAGCAGTACTTC
CASSQDAPGTTYEQYF
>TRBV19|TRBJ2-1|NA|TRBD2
TGTGCCAGTAGTATAAGCGGGGGCCCGAACAATGAGCAGTTCTTC
CASSISGGPNNEQFF
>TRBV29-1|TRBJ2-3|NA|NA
TGCAGCGTTCTCGGGGACTCCAGCACAGATACGCAGTATTTT
CSVLGDSSTDTQYF
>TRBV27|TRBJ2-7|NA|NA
TGTGCCAGCACTAACTTAGGGGGAGAGAGCGAGCAGTACTTC
CASTNLGGESEQYF
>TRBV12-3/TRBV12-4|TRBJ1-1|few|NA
TGTGCCAGCAGTACTCAGGGGAGAACTGAAGCTTTCTTT
CASSTQGRTEAFF
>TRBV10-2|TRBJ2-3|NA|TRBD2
TGCGCCAGCTCCCGGGTAGCGGGGGATTCAGATACGCAGTATTTT
CASSRVAGDSDTQYF
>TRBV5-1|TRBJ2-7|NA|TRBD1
TGCGCCAGCAGCTCGACCGGGACAGGGGACTACGAGCAGTACTTC
CASSSTGTGDYEQYF
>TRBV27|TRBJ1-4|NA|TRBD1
TGTGCCAGCACCCGGGGACAGGGAGCTGAAAAACTGTTTTTT
CASTRGQGAEKLFF
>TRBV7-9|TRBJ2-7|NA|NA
TGTGCCAGCAGCTTACTCAGGGGCGCATCCTACGAGCAGTACTTC
CASSLLRGASYEQYF
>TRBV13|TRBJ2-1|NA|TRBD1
TGTGCCAGCAGCTTATCCGGGACAGGGGCGCCTGAGCAGTTCTTC
CASSLSGTGAPEQFF
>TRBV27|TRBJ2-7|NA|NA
TGTGCCAGCAGTCCGGGGGACTTCTCCTACGAGCAGTACTTC
CASSPGDFSYEQYF
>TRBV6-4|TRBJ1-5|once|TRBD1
TGTGCCAGCAGTCCTCGACAGGGGAACCAGCCCCAGCATTTT
CASSPRQGNQPQHF
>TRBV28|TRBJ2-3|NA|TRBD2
TGTGCCAGCAGCCCACCTAGCGGGAGGGCCAGAGATACGCAGTATTTT
CASSPPSGRARDTQYF
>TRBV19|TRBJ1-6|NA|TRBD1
TGTGCCACCACCGTGTTGGGACAGCATAATTCACCCCTCCACTTT
CATTVLGQHNSPLHF
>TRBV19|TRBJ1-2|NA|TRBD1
TGTGCCAGTAGTATGCGGACAGGGAGGGATGGCTACACCTTC
CASSMRTGRDGYTF
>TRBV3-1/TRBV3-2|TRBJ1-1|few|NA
TGTGCCAGCAGCCTTACACAGGGTACTGAAGCTTTCTTT
CASSLTQGTEAFF
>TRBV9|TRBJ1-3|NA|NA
TGTGCCAGCAGCGCTCAGGGGAACGGTGGAAACACCATATATTTT
CASSAQGNGGNTIYF
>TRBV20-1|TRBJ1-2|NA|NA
TGCAGTGCTTCCCAGGCGGGAGGCTACACCTTC
CSASQAGGYTF
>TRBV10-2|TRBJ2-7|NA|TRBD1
TGCGCCAGCAGTTTCAGCGCGGGACAGGGGGCATACGAGCAGTACTTC
CASSFSAGQGAYEQYF
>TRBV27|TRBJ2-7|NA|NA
TGTGCCAGCAGTAGAGGGCGGGACTACGAGCAGTACTTC
CASSRGRDYEQYF
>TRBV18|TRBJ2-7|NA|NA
TGTGCCAGCTCACTCGGGCAGGGGAGCTCCTACGAGCAGTACTTC
CASSLGQGSSYEQYF
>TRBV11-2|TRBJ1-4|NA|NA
TGTGCCAGCAGCACCAACAGGGCGAATGAAAAACTGTTTTTT
CASSTNRANEKLFF
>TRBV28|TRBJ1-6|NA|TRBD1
TGTGCCAGCAGTCTGTCCCGACAGGGTAATTCACCCCTCCACTTT
CASSLSRQGNSPLHF
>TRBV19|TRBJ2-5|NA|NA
TGTGCCAGTAGTATGATAGAGGGGGCGGGGGAGACCCAGTACTTC
CASSMIEGAGETQYF
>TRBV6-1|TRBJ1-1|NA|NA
TGTGCCAGCAGTGAACTGGGCTCCTACACTGAAGCTTTCTTT
CASSELGSYTEAFF
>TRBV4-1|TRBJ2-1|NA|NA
TGCGCCAGCAGCCATGGGGGGTATTATGAGCAGTTCTTC
CASSHGGYYEQFF
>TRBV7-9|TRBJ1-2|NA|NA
TGTGCCAGCAGCCAGGGCTATGGCTACACCTTC
CASSQGYGYTF
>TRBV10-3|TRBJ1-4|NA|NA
TGTGCCATCAGCGACAGTGCAACTAATGAAAAACTGTTTTTT
CAISDSATNEKLFF
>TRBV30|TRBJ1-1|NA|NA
TGTGCCTGGGCAAGCACCCAAGGGGCCGCTGAAGCTTTCTTT
CAWASTQGAAEAFF
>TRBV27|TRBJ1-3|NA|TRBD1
TGTGCCAGCAGTTCCCGGGACAGGGCGAACTCAGGAAACACCATATATTTT
CASSSRDRANSGNTIYF